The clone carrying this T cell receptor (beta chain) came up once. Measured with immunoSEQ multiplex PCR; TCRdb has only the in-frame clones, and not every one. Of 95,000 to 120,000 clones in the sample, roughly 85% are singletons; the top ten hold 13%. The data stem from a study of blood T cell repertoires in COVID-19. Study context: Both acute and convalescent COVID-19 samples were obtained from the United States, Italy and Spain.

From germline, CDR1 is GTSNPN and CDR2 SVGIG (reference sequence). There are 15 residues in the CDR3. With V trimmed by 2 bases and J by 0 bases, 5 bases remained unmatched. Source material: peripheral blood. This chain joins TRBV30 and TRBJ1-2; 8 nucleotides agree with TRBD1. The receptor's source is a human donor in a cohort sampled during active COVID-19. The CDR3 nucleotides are TGTGCCTGGAGTCCTGGACAGGGAGCTAACTATGGCTACACCTTC. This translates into CAWSPGQGANYGYTF.